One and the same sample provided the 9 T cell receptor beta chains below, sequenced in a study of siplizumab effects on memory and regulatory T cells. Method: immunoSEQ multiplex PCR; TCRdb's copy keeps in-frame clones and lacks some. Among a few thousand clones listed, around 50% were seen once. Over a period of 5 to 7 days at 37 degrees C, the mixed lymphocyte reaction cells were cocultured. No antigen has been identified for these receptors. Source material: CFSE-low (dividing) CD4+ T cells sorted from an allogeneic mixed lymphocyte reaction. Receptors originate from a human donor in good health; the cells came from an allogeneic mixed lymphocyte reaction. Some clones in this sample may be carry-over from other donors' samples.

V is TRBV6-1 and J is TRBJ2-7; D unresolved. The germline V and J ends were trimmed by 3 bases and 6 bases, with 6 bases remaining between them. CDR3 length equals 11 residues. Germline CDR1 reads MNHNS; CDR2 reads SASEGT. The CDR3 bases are TGTGCCAGCAGTGAGCTAATCGAGCAGTACTTC. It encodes CASSELIEQYF.

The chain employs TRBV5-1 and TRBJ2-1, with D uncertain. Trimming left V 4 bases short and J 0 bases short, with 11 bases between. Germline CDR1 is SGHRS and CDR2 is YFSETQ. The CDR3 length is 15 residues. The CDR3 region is CASSTIPSSYNEQFF. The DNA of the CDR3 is TGCGCCAGCAGCACTATACCAAGCTCCTACAATGAGCAGTTCTTC.

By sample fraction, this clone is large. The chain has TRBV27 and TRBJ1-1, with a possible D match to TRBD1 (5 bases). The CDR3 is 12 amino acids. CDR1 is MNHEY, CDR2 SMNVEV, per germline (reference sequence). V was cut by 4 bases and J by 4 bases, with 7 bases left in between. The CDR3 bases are TGTGCCAGCAGTTCGAGGGGCACTGAAGCTTTCTTT. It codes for CASSSRGTEAFF.

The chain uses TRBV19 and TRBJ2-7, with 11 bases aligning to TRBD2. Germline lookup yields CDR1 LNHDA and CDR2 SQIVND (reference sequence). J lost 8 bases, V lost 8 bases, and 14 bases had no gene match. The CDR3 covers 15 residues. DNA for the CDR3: TGTGCCAGTGGCACCCCGGGACTAGCGGAGGCCCAGCAGTACTTC. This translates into CASGTPGLAEAQQYF. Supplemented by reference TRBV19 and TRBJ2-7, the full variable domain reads DGGITQSPKYLFRKEGQNVTLSCEQNLNHDAMYWYRQDPGQGLRLIYYSQIVNDFQKGDIAEGYSVSREKKESFPLTVTSAQKNPTAFYLCASGTPGLAEAQQYFGPGTRLTVT.

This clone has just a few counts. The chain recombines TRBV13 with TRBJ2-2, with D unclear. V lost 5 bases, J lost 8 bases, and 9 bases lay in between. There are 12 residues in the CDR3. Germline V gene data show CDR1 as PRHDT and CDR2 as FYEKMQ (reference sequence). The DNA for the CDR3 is TGTGCCAGCAGCACACTGCCTGGGGAGCTGTTTTTT. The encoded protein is CASSTLPGELFF.

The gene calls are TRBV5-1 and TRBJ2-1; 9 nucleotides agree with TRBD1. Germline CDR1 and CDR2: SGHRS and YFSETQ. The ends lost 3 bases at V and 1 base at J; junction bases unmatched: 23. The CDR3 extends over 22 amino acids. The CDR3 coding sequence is TGCGCCAGCAGCTCGGGACTGATAAAGCTCGTGGGGACAGGGAGGTCCTACAATGAGCAGTTCTTC. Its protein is CASSSGLIKLVGTGRSYNEQFF.

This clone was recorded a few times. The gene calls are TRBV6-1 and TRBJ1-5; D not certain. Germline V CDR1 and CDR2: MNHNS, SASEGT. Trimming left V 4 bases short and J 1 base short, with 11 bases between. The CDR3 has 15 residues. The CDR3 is CASSAETNSNQPQHF. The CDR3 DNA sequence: TGTGCCAGCAGTGCCGAGACAAACAGCAATCAGCCCCAGCATTTT.

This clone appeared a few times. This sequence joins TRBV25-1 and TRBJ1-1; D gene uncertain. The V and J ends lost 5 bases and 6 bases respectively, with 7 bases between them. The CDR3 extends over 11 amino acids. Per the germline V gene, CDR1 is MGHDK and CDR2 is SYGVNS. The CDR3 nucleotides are TGTGCCAGCAGTTCATGGGCTGAAGCTTTCTTT. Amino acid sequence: CASSSWAEAFF. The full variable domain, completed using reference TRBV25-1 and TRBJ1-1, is EADIYQTPRYLVIGTGKKITLECSQTMGHDKMYWYQQDPGMELHLIHYSYGVNSTEKGDLSSESTVSRIRTEHFPLTLESARPSHTSQYLCASSSWAEAFFGQGTRLTVV.

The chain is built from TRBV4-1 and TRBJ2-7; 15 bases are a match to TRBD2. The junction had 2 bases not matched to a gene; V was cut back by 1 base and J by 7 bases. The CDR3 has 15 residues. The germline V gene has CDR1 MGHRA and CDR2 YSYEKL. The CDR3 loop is CASSQVGLAGGEQYF. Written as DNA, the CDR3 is TGCGCCAGCAGCCAAGTCGGACTAGCGGGAGGGGAGCAGTACTTC.